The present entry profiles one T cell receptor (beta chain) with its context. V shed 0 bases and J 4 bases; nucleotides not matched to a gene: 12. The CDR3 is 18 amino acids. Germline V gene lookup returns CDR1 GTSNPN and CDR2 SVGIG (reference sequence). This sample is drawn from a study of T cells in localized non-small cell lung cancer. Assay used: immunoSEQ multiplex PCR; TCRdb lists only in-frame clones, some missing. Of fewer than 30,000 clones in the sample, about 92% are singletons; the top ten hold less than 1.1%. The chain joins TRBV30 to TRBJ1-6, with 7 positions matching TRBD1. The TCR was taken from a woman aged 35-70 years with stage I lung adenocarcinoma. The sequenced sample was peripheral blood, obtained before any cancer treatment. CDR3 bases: TGTGCCTGGAGTGTACGGAAAGGGGGCATGAGGTATAATTCACCCCTCCACTTT. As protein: CAWSVRKGGMRYNSPLHF.